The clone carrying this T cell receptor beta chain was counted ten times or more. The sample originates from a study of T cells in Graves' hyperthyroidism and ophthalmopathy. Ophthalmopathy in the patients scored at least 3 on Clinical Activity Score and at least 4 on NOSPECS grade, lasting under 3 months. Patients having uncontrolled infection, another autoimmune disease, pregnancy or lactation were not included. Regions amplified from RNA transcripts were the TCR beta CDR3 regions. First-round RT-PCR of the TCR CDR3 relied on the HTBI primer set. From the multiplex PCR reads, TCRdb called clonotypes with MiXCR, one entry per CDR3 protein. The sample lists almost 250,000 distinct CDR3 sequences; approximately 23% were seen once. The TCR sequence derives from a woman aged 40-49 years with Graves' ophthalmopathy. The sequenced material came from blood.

This CDR3 reads CASSYARGGTYEQYF. In DNA, the CDR3 is TGTGCCAGCAGTTACGCCAGGGGGGGTACCTACGAGCAGTACTTC. V is TRBV28 and J is TRBJ2-7, with D perhaps being TRBD1 or TRBD2 (7 bases each). V shed 4 bases and J shed 2 bases, with 15 bases lying between them. The germline V gene has CDR1 MDHEN and CDR2 SYDVKM. The CDR3 covers 15 residues.